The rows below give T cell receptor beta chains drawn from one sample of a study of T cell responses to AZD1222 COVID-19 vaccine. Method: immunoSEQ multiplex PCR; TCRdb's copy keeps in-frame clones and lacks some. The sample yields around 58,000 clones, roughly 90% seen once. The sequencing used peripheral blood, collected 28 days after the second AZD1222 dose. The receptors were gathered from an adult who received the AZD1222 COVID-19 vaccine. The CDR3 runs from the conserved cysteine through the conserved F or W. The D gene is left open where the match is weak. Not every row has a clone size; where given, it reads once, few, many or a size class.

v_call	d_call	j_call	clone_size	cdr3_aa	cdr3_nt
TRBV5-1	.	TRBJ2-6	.	CASSFLDGTSGANVLTF	TGCGCCAGCAGCTTCCTGGACGGGACATCCGGGGCCAACGTCCTGACTTTC
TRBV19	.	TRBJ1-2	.	CASSIGGNYGYTF	TGTGCCAGTAGTATAGGCGGCAACTATGGCTACACCTTC
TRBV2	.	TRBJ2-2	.	CASRRDLTGELFF	TGTGCCAGCAGAAGGGATTTGACCGGGGAGCTGTTTTTT
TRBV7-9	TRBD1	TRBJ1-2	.	CASSQGTDFNYGYTF	TGTGCCAGCAGCCAGGGGACAGATTTTAACTATGGCTACACCTTC
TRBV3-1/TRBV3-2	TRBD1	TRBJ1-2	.	CASSQEDRGRGYTF	TGTGCCAGCAGCCAAGAGGACAGGGGTAGGGGCTACACCTTC
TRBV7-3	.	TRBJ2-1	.	CASSLTRGTYNEQFF	TGTGCCAGCAGCTTAACACGGGGGACCTACAATGAGCAGTTCTTC
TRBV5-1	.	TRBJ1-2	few	CASSLIGEDYGYTF	TGCGCCAGCAGCTTGATAGGGGAAGACTATGGCTACACCTTC
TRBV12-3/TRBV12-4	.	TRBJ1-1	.	CASSSRGPTEAFF	TGTGCCAGCAGCTCCAGAGGACCCACTGAAGCTTTCTTT
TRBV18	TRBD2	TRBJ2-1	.	CASSRFPSGRGNEQFF	TGTGCCAGCTCACGTTTTCCTAGCGGGAGGGGAAATGAGCAGTTCTTC
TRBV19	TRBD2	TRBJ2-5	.	CASSYLAGGETQYF	TGTGCCAGTAGTTACCTAGCGGGAGGAGAGACCCAGTACTTC